What follows are 31 T cell receptor beta chains derived from one specimen sequenced in a study of blood T cells in healthy people across ages. With a J-beta primer mix and a sample-barcoded 5' primer, a second PCR ran about 7 to 12 cycles. Each CDR3 protein gets one entry after TCRdb re-called the 5' RACE reads with MiXCR. The sample consists of more than 1.4 million distinct CDR3 sequences, roughly 40% of them appearing once. Material for sequencing was blood. The receptors shown here come from a woman between 18 and 30 years old in good health.

This clonotype was counted once. The V and J genes are TRBV5-1 and TRBJ1-1; D is ambiguous. CDR1 and CDR2 (germline): SGHRS, YFSETQ. V dropped 4 bases and J dropped 7 bases, with 11 bases sitting between them. The CDR3 sequence is 12 residues long. The CDR3, as DNA: TGCGCCAGCAGCAACGAAATTAGTGAAGCTTTCTTT. As protein: CASSNEISEAFF.

This clonotype was seen a handful of times. V and J are TRBV10-3 and TRBJ2-1, with TRBD2 identical over 10 bases. V gave up 2 bases and J gave up 5 bases; unmatched junction bases: 6. Germline V gives CDR1 ENHRY, CDR2 SYGVKD. This CDR3 contains 16 residues. The CDR3 here is CAISEPTSGINNEQFF. CDR3 nucleotide sequence: TGTGCCATCAGTGAGCCAACTAGCGGGATTAACAATGAGCAGTTCTTC.

This clonotype has a count of ten or more. The V gene is TRBV9, the J gene TRBJ2-3; 10 nucleotides agree with TRBD2. CDR3 length equals 17 residues. Trimming cost V 0 bases and J 6 bases; bases outside gene matches: 10. Germline-derived CDR1 and CDR2 are SGDLS and YYNGEE. The CDR3 is CASSVAPAGGIMDTQYF. In DNA, the CDR3 is TGTGCCAGCAGCGTAGCCCCAGCGGGGGGGATTATGGATACGCAGTATTTT.

The chain combines TRBV27 with TRBJ2-7; 7 bases agree with TRBD2. Germline V gene lookup returns CDR1 MNHEY and CDR2 SMNVEV (reference sequence). Trimming at V came to 3 bases and at J to 3 bases, leaving 11 bases not matched to a gene. This CDR3 spans 16 amino acids. The CDR3 is CASSFPGRGLSYEQYF. As DNA, the CDR3 is TGTGCCAGCAGTTTCCCTGGGAGGGGCCTCAGCTACGAGCAGTACTTC.

This clonotype was picked up a small number of times. V and J are TRBV20-1 and TRBJ2-4; the match to TRBD1 covers 7 bases. Germline V CDR1 and CDR2: DFQATT, SNEGSKA (reference sequence). The trim removed 4 bases at V and 6 bases at J, leaving 12 bases unmatched. CDR3 length equals 15 residues. DNA of the CDR3: TGCAGTGCTAAGGGACAGAGTGGTTTTTCAAACATTCAGTACTTC. Residues: CSAKGQSGFSNIQYF.

This rearrangement joins TRBV15 to TRBJ2-5; weak D call: TRBD1 (5 bases). Per the germline V gene, CDR1 is LNHNV and CDR2 is YYDKDF (reference sequence). The CDR3 has 13 residues. The V and J ends lost 5 bases and 11 bases respectively, with 18 bases between them. CDR3 in amino acids: CATSGSSSRGQYF. The CDR3 DNA is TGTGCCACCAGCGGATCCTCCTCAAGGGGTCAGTACTTC.

The chain uses TRBV6-1 and TRBJ1-5, with TRBD1 matching 10 bases. CDR3 length equals 17 residues. The V gene end was trimmed by 1 base and the J gene end by 2 bases; junction bases not matched to a gene: 5. Germline V gene data show CDR1 as MNHNS and CDR2 as SASEGT. CDR3 region: CASSEGGQGVRNQPQHF. The CDR3 coding sequence is TGTGCCAGCAGTGAAGGAGGACAGGGGGTCCGCAATCAGCCCCAGCATTTT.

The rearrangement uses TRBV7-3 and TRBJ2-5; 9 bases are shared with TRBD2. Germline CDR1 is SGHTA and CDR2 is FQGTGA. There are 15 residues in the CDR3. J lost 11 bases, V lost 5 bases, and 15 bases had no gene match. The CDR3 reads CASSPRSSGGDEQYF. DNA of the CDR3: TGTGCCAGCAGCCCCCGCAGTAGCGGGGGCGATGAGCAGTACTTC.

The chain couples TRBV2 to TRBJ2-5; D is undetermined. The CDR3 consists of 16 residues. V shed 0 bases and J shed 0 bases, with 11 bases lying between them. Germline V gene lookup returns CDR1 SNHLY and CDR2 FYNNEI. CDR3 protein: CASSEAVLAYQETQYF. The CDR3 DNA reads TGTGCCAGCAGTGAAGCGGTTCTGGCGTACCAAGAGACCCAGTACTTC.

The J gene is TRBJ2-4, the V gene TRBV13; TRBD2 aligns across 11 bases. The tail of the sequence fits TRBJ2-7 better, so the J call may be wrong. The germline gives CDR1 PRHDT, CDR2 FYEKMQ (reference sequence). The CDR3 has 15 amino acids. The CDR3 loop reads CASSPRGLAEYEQYF. Written as DNA, the CDR3 is TGTGCCAGCAGCCCCCGGGGACTAGCGGAATACGAGCAGTACTTC.

This clonotype was observed a handful of times. V usage is TRBV6-1 and J usage is TRBJ2-3; D is uncertain. V shed 0 bases and J shed 5 bases, with 12 bases lying between them. This CDR3 region has 15 residues. CDR1 and CDR2 (germline): MNHNS, SASEGT. The CDR3 loop is CASSEAPQILDTQYF. CDR3 nucleotides: TGTGCCAGCAGTGAAGCTCCCCAGATCCTAGATACGCAGTATTTT.

This clonotype came up a few times. This rearrangement joins TRBV5-1 to TRBJ2-1, with a weak D call TRBD2 (6 bases). CDR3 size: 15 residues. V was trimmed by 3 bases and J by 0 bases, leaving 10 bases between them. Per the germline V gene, CDR1 is SGHRS and CDR2 is YFSETQ. CDR3 DNA sequence: TGCGCCAGCAGCTCTGGCGGGGTCTCCTACAATGAGCAGTTCTTC. It translates to CASSSGGVSYNEQFF.

The CDR3 loop is CASSPGTGIWKLFF. The CDR3 region has the DNA TGTGCCAGCTCACCGGGGACAGGGATCTGGAAACTGTTTTTT. This chain links TRBV18 with TRBJ1-4; 9 bases are a match to TRBD1. The CDR3 extends over 14 amino acids. Germline loops: CDR1 KGHSH, CDR2 LQKENI. V was clipped by 3 bases and J by 11 bases; unmatched bases: 7. Using reference TRBV18 and TRBJ1-4 for the parts outside the CDR3, the full variable domain is NAGVMQNPRHLVRRRGQEARLRCSPMKGHSHVYWYRQLPEEGLKFMVYLQKENIIDESGMPKERFSAEFPKEGPSILRIQQVVRGDSAAYFCASSPGTGIWKLFFGSGTQLSVL.

This chain links TRBV10-3 with TRBJ2-5, with 8 bases lining up with TRBD2. CDR3 length: 14 residues. Germline assignment: CDR1 ENHRY and CDR2 SYGVKD. J gave up 4 bases and V 10 bases, and 11 bases lay outside the gene matches. The CDR3 loop is CATRSGGLGETQYF. As DNA, the CDR3 is TGTGCCACCCGAAGCGGGGGCCTAGGAGAGACCCAGTACTTC.

This clonotype was seen a handful of times. The chain has TRBV3-1 and TRBJ2-1; the D gene is possibly TRBD1 (5 bases). Trimming took 5 bases from V and 4 from J, leaving 12 bases between them. Germline assignment: CDR1 LGHDT and CDR2 YNNKEL (reference sequence). The CDR3 sequence is 14 residues long. CDR3 in amino acids: CASSKGASYNEQFF. In nucleotides, the CDR3 is TGTGCCAGCAGCAAAGGGGCTAGTTACAATGAGCAGTTCTTC.

The rearrangement joins TRBV4-2 to TRBJ2-2, with 7 bases aligning to TRBD2. The length of the CDR3 is 17 residues. Trimming cost V 1 base and J 5 bases; bases outside gene matches: 10. Germline CDR1 reads LGHNA; CDR2 reads YNFKEQ. CDR3 DNA sequence: TGTGCCAGCAGCCAAGGCGGGACTACCACTGTAACCGGGGAGCTGTTTTTT. Amino acids: CASSQGGTTTVTGELFF.

This clonotype was recorded many times. V is TRBV27 and J is TRBJ2-5; a weak D match, TRBD1 (5 bases). The CDR3 is 14 amino acids. Trimming left V 3 bases short and J 11 bases short, with 19 bases between. Germline CDR1 MNHEY, CDR2 SMNVEV (reference sequence). The CDR3 loop reads CASSFLGQGNEQYF. The CDR3 nucleotides read TGTGCCAGCAGTTTCCTAGGGCAGGGCAATGAGCAGTACTTC.

This sequence joins TRBV30 and TRBJ2-1; D is unclear. Germline CDR1 reads GTSNPN; CDR2 reads SVGIG (reference sequence). V was clipped by 2 bases and J by 6 bases, with 11 bases between them. This CDR3 has 13 residues. The CDR3 sequence: CAWSRTAANEQFF. The CDR3 DNA follows: TGTGCCTGGAGTCGTACCGCGGCCAATGAGCAGTTCTTC.

V usage is TRBV7-9 and J usage is TRBJ2-6; D is unresolved. Trimming cost V 6 bases and J 1 base, with 25 bases left between them. The CDR3 has 20 residues. Looked up from germline, CDR1 is SEHNR and CDR2 is FQNEAQ (reference sequence). CDR3 sequence: CASSAEREVAVNSGANVLTF. Written as DNA, the CDR3 is TGTGCCAGCAGTGCCGAAAGGGAAGTCGCTGTGAATTCTGGGGCCAACGTCCTGACTTTC.

V is TRBV27 and J is TRBJ1-1, with 8 bases aligning to TRBD1. V lost 3 bases and J lost 7; bases outside the gene matches: 10. This CDR3 has 15 residues. Per the germline V gene, CDR1 is MNHEY and CDR2 is SMNVEV (reference sequence). Here the CDR3 DNA reads TGTGCCAGCAGTTTGCAGGGGGCCCTACTCAATGAAGCTTTCTTT. This encodes CASSLQGALLNEAFF.

This clonotype was counted between two and nine times. As DNA, the CDR3 is TGTGCCAGCAGTGTGGCAGGGGTAAAGTATGGCTACACCTTC. Translating it yields CASSVAGVKYGYTF. The chain uses TRBV2 and TRBJ1-2; D perhaps matches TRBD1 (6 bases). The germline V gene has CDR1 SNHLY and CDR2 FYNNEI. The CDR3 totals 14 residues. Trimming removed 4 bases from V and 5 bases from J, with 14 bases in between.

A few counts support this clonotype. The CDR3 spells CASSVGVGYTF. CDR3 in DNA: TGTGCCAGCAGCGTAGGGGTTGGCTACACCTTC. This chain connects TRBV2 to TRBJ1-2, with D possibly being TRBD1 (5 bases). CDR1 is SNHLY and CDR2 is FYNNEI in the germline V gene. V was trimmed by 6 bases and J by 7 bases, leaving 9 bases between them. CDR3 length equals 11 residues.

This clonotype occurred a few times. The chain couples TRBV29-1 to TRBJ1-3, with D tentatively TRBD1 (5 bases). Germline V gene sequence: CDR1 SQVTM, CDR2 ANQGSEA. The CDR3 is made up of 15 amino acids. The ends were cut back, 6 bases at V and 0 bases at J, with 15 bases in the middle. The CDR3 DNA reads as TGCAGCGTCAATGGGGGGGACGTCTCTGGAAACACCATATATTTT. It codes for CSVNGGDVSGNTIYF.

This chain uses TRBV20-1 with TRBJ1-2; 10 nucleotides match TRBD1. Germline V gene sequence: CDR1 DFQATT, CDR2 SNEGSKA (reference sequence). The ends lost 4 bases at V and 2 bases at J; junction bases unmatched: 4. CDR3 length: 14 residues. Written as DNA, the CDR3 is TGCAGTGCTATTGGGACAGGGGACAACTATGGCTACACCTTC. This gives the protein CSAIGTGDNYGYTF.

This chain joins TRBV10-2 and TRBJ2-5; 12 bases map to TRBD2. This CDR3 comprises 15 residues. CDR1 and CDR2 from the germline V gene are WSHSY and SAAADI. The V segment lost 6 bases and the J segment 11 bases; nucleotides outside the gene matches: 13. The CDR3 spells CASRRTSGTVNEQYF. The CDR3 DNA is TGCGCCAGCAGGCGGACTAGCGGGACAGTGAATGAGCAGTACTTC.

This clonotype has just one count. The chain links TRBV4-1 to TRBJ2-1; maybe TRBD1 (5 bases). Germline V CDR1 and CDR2: MGHRA, YSYEKL. The CDR3 spans 13 residues. Trimming took 4 bases from V and 13 from J, leaving 17 bases between them. Here the CDR3 reads CASSPTGRATQFF. Here the CDR3 DNA reads TGCGCCAGCAGCCCCACAGGTCGAGCTACACAGTTCTTC.

The chain combines TRBV4-1 with TRBJ1-2; D is perhaps TRBD1 (5 bases). The CDR3 runs to 13 residues. CDR1 is MGHRA and CDR2 is YSYEKL in the germline V gene. With 4 bases removed from V and 8 bases from J, the gap between germline ends came to 14 bases. CDR3 residues: CASSPRGEQGYTF. CDR3 bases: TGCGCCAGCAGCCCCCGGGGGGAACAGGGCTACACCTTC.

This clonotype showed up just a few times. The chain recombines TRBV7-3 with TRBJ2-5, with D possibly TRBD2 on 7 matching bases. Germline V gives CDR1 SGHTA, CDR2 FQGTGA. There are 15 residues in the CDR3. Trimming pared 5 bases from V and 1 base from J, leaving 14 bases between. CDR3 sequence reads: CASSPQAGAQETQYF. CDR3 DNA: TGTGCCAGCAGCCCCCAGGCGGGGGCCCAAGAGACCCAGTACTTC. Full variable domain (missing parts from reference TRBV7-3 and TRBJ2-5): GAGVSQTPSNKVTEKGKYVELRCDPISGHTALYWYRQSLGQGPEFLIYFQGTGAADDSGLPNDRFFAVRPEGSVSTLKIQRTERGDSAVYLCASSPQAGAQETQYFGPGTRLLVL.

The rearrangement uses TRBV4-1 and TRBJ1-6; D gene unclear. The CDR3 runs 17 residues. Per germline, CDR1 MGHRA and CDR2 YSYEKL. Trimming took off 2 bases at V and 9 bases at J, with 20 bases between the two ends. The CDR3 region has the DNA TGCGCCAGCAGCCAATCGGAAGGAAAAGCTTCCCCTTCACCCCTCCACTTT. It is translated as CASSQSEGKASPSPLHF.

V and J are TRBV12-3 or TRBV12-4 and TRBJ2-1, with 11 positions matching TRBD1. This CDR3 contains 14 residues. V was clipped by 6 bases and J by 8 bases; unmatched bases: 6. The CDR3 protein is CASSLGDRGDEQFF. The CDR3 DNA sequence: TGTGCCAGCAGCCTGGGGGACAGGGGGGATGAGCAGTTCTTC.

Only a few counts were recorded for this clonotype. The chain couples TRBV4-1 to TRBJ2-1; 7 bases align to TRBD2. The J call may be in error: the DNA end matches TRBJ2-7 better. The length of the CDR3 is 17 residues. Germline loops: CDR1 MGHRA, CDR2 YSYEKL. Written as DNA, the CDR3 is TGCGCCAGCAGCCAATCGCCCTTAAGCGGGGCAACCTACGAGCAGTACTTC. It specifies CASSQSPLSGATYEQYF.